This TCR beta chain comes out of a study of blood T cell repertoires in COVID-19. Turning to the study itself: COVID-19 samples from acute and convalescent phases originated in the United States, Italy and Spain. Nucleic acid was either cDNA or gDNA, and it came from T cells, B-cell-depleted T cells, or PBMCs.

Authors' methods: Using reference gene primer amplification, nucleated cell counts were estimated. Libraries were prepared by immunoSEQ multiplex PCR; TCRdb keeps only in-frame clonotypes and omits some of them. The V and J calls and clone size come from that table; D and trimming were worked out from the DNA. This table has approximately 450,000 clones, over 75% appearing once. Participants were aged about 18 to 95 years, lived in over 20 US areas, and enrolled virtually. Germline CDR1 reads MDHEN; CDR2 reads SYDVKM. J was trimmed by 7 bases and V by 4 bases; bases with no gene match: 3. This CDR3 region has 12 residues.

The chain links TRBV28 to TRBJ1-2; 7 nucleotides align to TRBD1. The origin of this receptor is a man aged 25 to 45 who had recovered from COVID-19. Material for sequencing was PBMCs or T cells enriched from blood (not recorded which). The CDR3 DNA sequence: TGTGCCAGCAGTTACGACAGGGCTGGCTACACCTTC. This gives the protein CASSYDRAGYTF.